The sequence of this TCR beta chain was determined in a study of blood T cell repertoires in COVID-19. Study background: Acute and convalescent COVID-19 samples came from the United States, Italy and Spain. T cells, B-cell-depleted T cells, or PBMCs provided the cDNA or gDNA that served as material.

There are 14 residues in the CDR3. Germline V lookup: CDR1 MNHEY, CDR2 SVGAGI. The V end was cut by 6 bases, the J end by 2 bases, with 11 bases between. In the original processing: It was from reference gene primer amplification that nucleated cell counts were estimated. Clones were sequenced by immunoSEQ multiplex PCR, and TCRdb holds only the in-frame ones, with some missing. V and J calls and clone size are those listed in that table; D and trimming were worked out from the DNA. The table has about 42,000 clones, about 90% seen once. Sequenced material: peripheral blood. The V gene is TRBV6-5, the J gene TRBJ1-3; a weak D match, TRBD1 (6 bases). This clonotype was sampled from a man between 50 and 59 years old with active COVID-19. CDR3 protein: CASSANRAGNTIYF. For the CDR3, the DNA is TGTGCCAGCAGCGCCAACAGGGCTGGAAACACCATATATTTT.